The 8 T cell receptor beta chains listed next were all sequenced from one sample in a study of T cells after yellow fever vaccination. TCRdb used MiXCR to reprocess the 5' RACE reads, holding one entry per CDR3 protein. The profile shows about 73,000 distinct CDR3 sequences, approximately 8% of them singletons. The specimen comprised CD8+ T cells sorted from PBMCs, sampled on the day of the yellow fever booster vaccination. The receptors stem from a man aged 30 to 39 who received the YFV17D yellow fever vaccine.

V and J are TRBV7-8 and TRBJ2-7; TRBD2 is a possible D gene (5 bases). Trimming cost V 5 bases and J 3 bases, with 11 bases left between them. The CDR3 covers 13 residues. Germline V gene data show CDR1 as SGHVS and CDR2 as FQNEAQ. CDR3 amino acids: CASSLDYSYEQYF. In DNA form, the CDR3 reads TGTGCCAGCAGCCTCGACTATAGCTACGAGCAGTACTTC.

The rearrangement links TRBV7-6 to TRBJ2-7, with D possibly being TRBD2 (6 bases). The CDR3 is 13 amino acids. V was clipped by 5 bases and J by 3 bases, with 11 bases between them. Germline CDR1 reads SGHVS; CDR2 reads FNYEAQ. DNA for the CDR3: TGTGCCAGCAGCCCGCTGGGAGGCTACGAGCAGTACTTC. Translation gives CASSPLGGYEQYF.

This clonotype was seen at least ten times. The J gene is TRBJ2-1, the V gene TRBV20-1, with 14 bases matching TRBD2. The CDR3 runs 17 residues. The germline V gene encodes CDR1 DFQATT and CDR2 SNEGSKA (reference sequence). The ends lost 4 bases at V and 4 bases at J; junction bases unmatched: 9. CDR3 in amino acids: CSAKITGTSGSYNEQFF. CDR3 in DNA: TGCAGTGCTAAAATCACCGGGACTAGCGGGAGTTACAATGAGCAGTTCTTC.

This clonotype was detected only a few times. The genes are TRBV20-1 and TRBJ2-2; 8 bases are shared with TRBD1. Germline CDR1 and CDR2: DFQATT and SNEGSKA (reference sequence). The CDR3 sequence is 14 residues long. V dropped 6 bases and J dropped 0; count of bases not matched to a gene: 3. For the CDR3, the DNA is TGCAGTGCCCCGGACAGGGCGAACACCGGGGAGCTGTTTTTT. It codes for CSAPDRANTGELFF.

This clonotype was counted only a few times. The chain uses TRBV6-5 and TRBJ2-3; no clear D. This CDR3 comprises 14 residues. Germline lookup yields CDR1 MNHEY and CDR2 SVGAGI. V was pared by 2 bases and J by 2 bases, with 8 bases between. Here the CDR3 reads CASSYVESTDTQYF. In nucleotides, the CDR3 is TGTGCCAGCAGTTACGTGGAGTCCACAGATACGCAGTATTTT.

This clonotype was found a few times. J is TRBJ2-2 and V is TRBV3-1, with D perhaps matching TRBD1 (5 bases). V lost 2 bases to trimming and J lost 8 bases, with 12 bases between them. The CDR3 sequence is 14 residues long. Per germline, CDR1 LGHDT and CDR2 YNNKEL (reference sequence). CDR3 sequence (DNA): TGTGCCAGCAGCCAAAAAAGGGGCTGGGGGGAGCTGTTTTTT. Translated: CASSQKRGWGELFF.

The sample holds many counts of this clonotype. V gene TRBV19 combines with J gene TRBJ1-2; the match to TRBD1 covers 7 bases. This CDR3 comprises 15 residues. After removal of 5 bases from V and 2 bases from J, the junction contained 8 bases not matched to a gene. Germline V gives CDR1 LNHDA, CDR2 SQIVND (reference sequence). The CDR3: CASSFGGQPNYGYTF. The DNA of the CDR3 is TGTGCCAGTAGTTTCGGGGGACAGCCAAACTATGGCTACACCTTC.

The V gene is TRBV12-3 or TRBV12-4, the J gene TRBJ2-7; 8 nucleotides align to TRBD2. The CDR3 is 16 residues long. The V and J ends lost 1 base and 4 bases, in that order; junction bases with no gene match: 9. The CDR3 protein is CASSLGGQEREYEQYF. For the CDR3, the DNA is TGTGCCAGCAGTTTAGGGGGGCAGGAGCGGGAGTACGAGCAGTACTTC.